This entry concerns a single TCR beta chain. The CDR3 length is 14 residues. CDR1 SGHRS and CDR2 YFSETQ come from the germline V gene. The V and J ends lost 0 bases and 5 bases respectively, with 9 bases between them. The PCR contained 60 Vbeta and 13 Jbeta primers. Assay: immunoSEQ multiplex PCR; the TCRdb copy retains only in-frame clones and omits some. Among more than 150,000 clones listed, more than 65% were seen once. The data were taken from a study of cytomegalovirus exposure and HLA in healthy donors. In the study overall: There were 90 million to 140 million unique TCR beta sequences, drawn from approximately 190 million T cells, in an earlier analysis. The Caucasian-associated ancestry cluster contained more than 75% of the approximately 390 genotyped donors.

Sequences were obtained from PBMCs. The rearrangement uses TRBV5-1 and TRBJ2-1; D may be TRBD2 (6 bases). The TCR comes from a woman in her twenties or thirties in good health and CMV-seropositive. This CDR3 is CASSLGGVDNEQFF. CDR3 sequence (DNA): TGCGCCAGCAGCTTGGGGGGGGTGGACAATGAGCAGTTCTTC.